What follows are 10 T cell receptor beta chains derived from one specimen sequenced in a study of T-cell memory formation after mild COVID-19. MiXCR, applied by TCRdb to the 5' RACE reads, yields one record per CDR3 protein. The sample holds 400,000 to 450,000 distinct CDR3 sequences; more than 15% are singletons and the top ten take about 22%. Sequencing was carried out using PBMCs or a T cell subset sorted from them (not recorded which). The receptors here all came from a man aged 18 to 30 who had mild COVID-19 (a few samples of this study predate the infection). Cell type and time point are not known.

The chain recombines TRBV19 with TRBJ1-2; 7 bases are a match to TRBD1. The length of the CDR3 is 16 residues. V lost 7 bases and J lost 4; bases outside the gene matches: 15. CDR1 and CDR2 from the germline V gene are LNHDA and SQIVND (reference sequence). The CDR3, as DNA: TGTGCCAGTACCAAAGGGGGACAAGGGGGCACCTATGGCTACACCTTC. Translated, it gives CASTKGGQGGTYGYTF.

This clonotype was found a few times. This rearrangement joins TRBV29-1 to TRBJ1-5, with D unclear. There are 14 residues in the CDR3. Germline V gene data show CDR1 as SQVTM and CDR2 as ANQGSEA. Between the trimmed V and J ends, which lost 6 bases and 5 bases, there was a span of 17 bases. The CDR3 bases are TGCAGCGTAGCGCTGGGTGGGAGGGATCAGCCCCAGCATTTT. Its protein product is CSVALGGRDQPQHF. The full variable domain, in which reference TRBV29-1 and TRBJ1-5 provide the parts outside the CDR3, is SAVISQKPSRDICQRGTSLTIQCQVDSQVTMMFWYRQQPGQSLTLIATANQGSEATYESGFVIDKFPISRPNLTFSTLTVSNMSPEDSSIYLCSVALGGRDQPQHFGDGTRLSIL.

Ten or more counts support this clonotype. The V call is TRBV7-2, the J call TRBJ1-6; D is unclear. V was shortened by 4 bases and J by 8 bases, with 12 bases between the two germline ends. The CDR3 is made up of 14 amino acids. The germline gives CDR1 SGHTA, CDR2 FQGNSA. The CDR3 reads CASSWVTVDSPLHF. CDR3 sequence (DNA): TGTGCCAGCAGCTGGGTTACAGTGGATTCACCCCTCCACTTT.

A few counts support this clonotype. The rearrangement joins TRBV11-2 to TRBJ2-7; 8 bases agree with TRBD1. CDR1 is SGHAT, CDR2 FQNNGV, per germline. CDR3 length equals 15 residues. Trimming cost V 1 base and J 3 bases; bases outside gene matches: 5. CDR3 nucleotides: TGTGCCAGCAGCTTAGGGTCAGGGGGCTTCTACGAGCAGTACTTC. Residues: CASSLGSGGFYEQYF.

This clonotype was counted a few times. The chain combines TRBV4-1 with TRBJ2-1; 7 nucleotides agree with TRBD2. CDR3 size: 15 residues. Trimming took 1 base from V and 8 from J; bases not matched to a gene: 8. Germline CDR1 is MGHRA and CDR2 is YSYEKL. The CDR3 is CASSQAWGGEDEQFF. CDR3 nucleotides: TGCGCCAGCAGCCAAGCTTGGGGGGGAGAGGATGAGCAGTTCTTC.

This clonotype has a handful of counts. The chain links TRBV2 to TRBJ2-5; D not certain. The CDR3 contains 13 residues. CDR1 is SNHLY and CDR2 is FYNNEI in the germline V gene. V lost 7 bases to trimming and J lost 2 bases, with 11 bases between them. In nucleotides, the CDR3 is TGTGCCAGCAACCGACTCGTTCAAGAGACCCAGTACTTC. Translating it yields CASNRLVQETQYF.

The chain carries TRBV12-3 or TRBV12-4 and TRBJ2-4; 10 positions agree with TRBD1. The V and J ends lost 4 bases and 14 bases, in that order; junction bases with no gene match: 14. This CDR3 is 15 amino acids long. DNA for the CDR3: TGTGCCAGCAGTTCGACCTTTGACAGGGGGCTGATAGAGTACTTC. Translation: CASSSTFDRGLIEYF.

J is TRBJ1-4 and V is TRBV7-2; a weak D match, TRBD1 (6 bases). Between the trimmed V and J ends, which lost 5 bases and 3 bases, there was a span of 13 bases. This CDR3 region has 15 residues. The germline V gene encodes CDR1 SGHTA and CDR2 FQGNSA. The DNA of the CDR3 is TGTGCCAGCAGCGGAAACAGGGCGGCTAATGAAAAACTGTTTTTT. This sequence encodes CASSGNRAANEKLFF.

There are many counts of this clonotype. CDR3 nucleotides: TGTGCCAGCAGCTTAGCGGGGGGGCCCACCGGGGAGCTGTTTTTT. It encodes CASSLAGGPTGELFF. V and J are TRBV7-2 and TRBJ2-2, with a possible D match to TRBD2 (7 bases). Trimming shortened V by 0 bases and J by 4 bases, and 9 bases separated the two germline ends. CDR3 length: 15 amino acids. Per germline, CDR1 SGHTA and CDR2 FQGNSA.

The V and J genes are TRBV16 and TRBJ2-7, with 9 bases matching TRBD1. CDR3 length: 16 amino acids. Germline V CDR1 and CDR2: KGHSY, FQNENV. With 3 bases clipped from V and 2 bases from J, the junction kept 8 bases outside the gene matches. The chain's CDR3 is CASSHRGTGSPYEQYF. CDR3 coding DNA: TGTGCCAGCAGCCATAGAGGGACAGGGTCCCCCTACGAGCAGTACTTC.